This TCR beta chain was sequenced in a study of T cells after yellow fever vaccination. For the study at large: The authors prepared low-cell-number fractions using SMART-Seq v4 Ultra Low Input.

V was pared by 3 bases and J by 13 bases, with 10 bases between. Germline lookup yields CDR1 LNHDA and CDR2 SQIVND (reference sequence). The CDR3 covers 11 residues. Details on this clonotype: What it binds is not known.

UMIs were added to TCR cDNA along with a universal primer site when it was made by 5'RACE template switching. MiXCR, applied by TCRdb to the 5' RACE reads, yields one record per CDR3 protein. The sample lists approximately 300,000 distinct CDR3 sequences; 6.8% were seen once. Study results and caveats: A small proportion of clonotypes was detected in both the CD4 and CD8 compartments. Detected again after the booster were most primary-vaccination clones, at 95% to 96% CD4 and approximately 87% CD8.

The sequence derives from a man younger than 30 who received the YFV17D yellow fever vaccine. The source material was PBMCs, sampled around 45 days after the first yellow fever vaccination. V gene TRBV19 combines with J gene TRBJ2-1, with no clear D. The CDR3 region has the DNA TGTGCCAGTAGTATTTCTCTGTATCAGTTCTTC. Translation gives CASSISLYQFF.